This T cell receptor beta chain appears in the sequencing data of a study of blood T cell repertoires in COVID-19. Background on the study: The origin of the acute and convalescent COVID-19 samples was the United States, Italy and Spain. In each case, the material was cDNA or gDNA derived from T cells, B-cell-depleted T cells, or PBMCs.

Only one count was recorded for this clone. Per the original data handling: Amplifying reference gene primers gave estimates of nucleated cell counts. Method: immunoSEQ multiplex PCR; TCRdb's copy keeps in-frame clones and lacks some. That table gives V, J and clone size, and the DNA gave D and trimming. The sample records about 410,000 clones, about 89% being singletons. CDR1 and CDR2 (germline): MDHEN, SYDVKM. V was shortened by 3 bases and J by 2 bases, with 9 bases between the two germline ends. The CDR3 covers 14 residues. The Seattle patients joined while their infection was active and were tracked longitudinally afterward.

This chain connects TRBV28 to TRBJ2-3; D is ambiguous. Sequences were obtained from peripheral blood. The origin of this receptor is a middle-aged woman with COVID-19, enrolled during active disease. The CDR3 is CASSFAGDTDTQYF. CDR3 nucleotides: TGTGCCAGCAGTTTTGCAGGCGACACAGATACGCAGTATTTT.